The next 18 T cell receptor beta chains were all read from a single sample in a study of T cell changes during pregnancy in multiple sclerosis. Profiled with immunoSEQ multiplex PCR; TCRdb holds only in-frame clones, not every one. Of about 94,000 clones listed, around 94% are singletons. The starting material was peripheral blood, obtained in the third trimester of pregnancy. These receptors were collected from a female donor with multiple sclerosis, enrolled in a pregnancy study.

The chain has TRBV5-4 and TRBJ1-2, with no clear D. CDR1 is SGHNT and CDR2 is YYREEE in the germline V gene (reference sequence). The CDR3 has 13 amino acids. Trimming pared 0 bases from V and 9 bases from J, leaving 12 bases between. The CDR3 DNA sequence: TGTGCCAGCAGCTTGGGATTCGAGAGGAGCTACACCTTC. Protein sequence: CASSLGFERSYTF.

The chain joins TRBV6-5 to TRBJ2-1; D may be TRBD1 (5 bases). CDR1 MNHEY and CDR2 SVGAGI come from the germline V gene. The CDR3 totals 13 residues. V was pared by 2 bases and J by 7 bases, with 9 bases between. CDR3 amino acids: CASSYGQGNEQFF. Here the CDR3 DNA reads TGTGCCAGCAGTTACGGTCAGGGAAATGAGCAGTTCTTC.

Only one count was recorded for this clone. This chain connects TRBV23-1 to TRBJ2-5; no clear D. TRBV23-1 is an ORF for which the function is uncertain. This CDR3 is built from 13 residues. Trimming left V 2 bases short and J 1 base short, with 5 bases between. This chain's CDR3 is CASSQSFQETQYF. CDR3 nucleotide sequence: TGCGCCAGCAGTCAAAGCTTCCAAGAGACCCAGTACTTC.

The V gene is TRBV6-5, the J gene TRBJ2-1; TRBD1 is a possible D gene (5 bases). The length of the CDR3 is 14 residues. Germline values: CDR1 MNHEY, CDR2 SVGAGI. V was shortened by 5 bases and J by 3 bases, with 11 bases between the two germline ends. The CDR3 region is CASSPLQGYNEQFF. The DNA of the CDR3 is TGTGCCAGCAGTCCCCTCCAGGGCTACAATGAGCAGTTCTTC.

This chain connects TRBV5-1 to TRBJ1-4, with 9 bases that match TRBD1. The ends lost 2 bases at V and 10 bases at J; junction bases unmatched: 12. CDR3 length equals 16 residues. Germline V gives CDR1 SGHRS, CDR2 YFSETQ. The CDR3 sequence is CASSLIEGTGSAKLFF. The CDR3, as DNA: TGCGCCAGCAGCTTAATAGAAGGGACAGGGAGCGCAAAACTGTTTTTT. The whole variable domain, remainder taken from reference TRBV5-1 and TRBJ1-4, is KAGVTQTPRYLIKTRGQQVTLSCSPISGHRSVSWYQQTPGQGLQFLFEYFSETQRNKGNFPGRFSGRQFSNSRSEMNVSTLELGDSALYLCASSLIEGTGSAKLFFGSGTQLSVL.

This chain joins TRBV28 and TRBJ2-1; no reliable D call. V dropped 4 bases and J dropped 4 bases, with 5 bases sitting between them. Germline V gene data show CDR1 as MDHEN and CDR2 as SYDVKM. The CDR3 has 12 residues. CDR3 region: CASSSEYNEQFF. The CDR3 bases are TGTGCCAGCAGTTCGGAGTACAATGAGCAGTTCTTC.

This chain joins TRBV5-1 and TRBJ2-7; 13 nucleotides align to TRBD2. The J segment lost 5 bases and the V segment lost 4 bases, leaving 9 bases of the junction unmatched. Germline assignment: CDR1 SGHRS and CDR2 YFSETQ. The CDR3 runs to 16 residues. In nucleotides, the CDR3 is TGCGCCAGCAGCGGGACTAGCGGGATCAGCACCAACGAGCAGTACTTC. Translating gives CASSGTSGISTNEQYF.

This sequence joins TRBV27 and TRBJ2-1; 8 nucleotides agree with TRBD2. Germline V gene lookup returns CDR1 MNHEY and CDR2 SMNVEV (reference sequence). This CDR3 contains 15 residues. The junction had 12 bases not matched to a gene; V was cut back by 4 bases and J by 10 bases. Here the CDR3 DNA reads TGTGCCAGCAGTTCCCCCACGGGGGGGGGTCGGGAGCAGTTCTTC. Protein: CASSSPTGGGREQFF.

The chain recombines TRBV28 with TRBJ1-2; 7 nucleotides agree with TRBD1. The CDR3 runs to 13 residues. CDR1 is MDHEN and CDR2 is SYDVKM in the germline V gene. Germline trimming cut 6 bases from V and 3 bases from J; bases unmatched to any gene: 4. The CDR3 reads CASSITGDYGYTF. CDR3 nucleotide sequence: TGTGCCAGCAGCATTACAGGGGACTATGGCTACACCTTC.

The J gene is TRBJ2-7, the V gene TRBV19, with 9 bases fitting TRBD2. The V gene's germline CDR1 is LNHDA and CDR2 SQIVND (reference sequence). The V and J ends lost 8 bases and 5 bases, in that order; junction bases with no gene match: 4. This CDR3 has 12 amino acids. The CDR3 is CASRGLANEQYF. CDR3 in DNA: TGTGCCAGTCGAGGACTAGCGAACGAGCAGTACTTC.

The chain uses TRBV25-1 and TRBJ2-3; 7 nucleotides match TRBD1. CDR3 length: 13 amino acids. The V gene's germline CDR1 is MGHDK and CDR2 SYGVNS. Trimming removed 6 bases from V and 3 bases from J; junction bases left unmatched: 3. CDR3 nucleotide sequence: TGTGCCAGCAGGGGACAGACGACAGATACGCAGTATTTT. Translated, it gives CASRGQTTDTQYF.

V usage is TRBV7-9 and J usage is TRBJ1-2, with D tentatively TRBD1 (6 bases). The germline V gene has CDR1 SEHNR and CDR2 FQNEAQ (reference sequence). V was pared by 5 bases and J by 6 bases, with 16 bases between. The CDR3 length is 14 residues. This CDR3 is CASSPDPRGHGYTF. The CDR3 DNA sequence: TGTGCCAGCAGCCCCGACCCCAGGGGTCATGGCTACACCTTC.

V is TRBV6-1 and J is TRBJ1-5; 7 bases align to TRBD1. The germline gives CDR1 MNHNS, CDR2 SASEGT. With 8 bases clipped from V and 7 bases from J, the junction kept 8 bases outside the gene matches. The CDR3 has 13 amino acids. The CDR3 loop reads CASRDRVWQPQHF. DNA of the CDR3: TGTGCCAGCCGAGACAGGGTATGGCAGCCCCAGCATTTT.

The CDR3 coding sequence is TGTGCCAGCAGCTTGGGACTAGTATCGGGGGAGCTGTTTTTT. This translates into CASSLGLVSGELFF. V usage is TRBV13 and J usage is TRBJ2-2; 8 bases map to TRBD2. The CDR3 sequence is 14 residues long. Trimming cost V 3 bases and J 8 bases; bases outside gene matches: 5. In germline, CDR1 is PRHDT, CDR2 FYEKMQ (reference sequence). The whole variable domain, filled in from reference TRBV13 and TRBJ2-2, reads AAGVIQSPRHLIKEKRETATLKCYPIPRHDTVYWYQQGPGQDPQFLISFYEKMQSDKGSIPDRFSAQQFSDYHSELNMSSLELGDSALYFCASSLGLVSGELFFGEGSRLTVL.

The gene calls are TRBV4-1 and TRBJ2-1, with no clear D. This CDR3 spans 12 amino acids. Trimming shortened V by 2 bases and J by 8 bases, and 7 bases separated the two germline ends. Germline V gene data show CDR1 as MGHRA and CDR2 as YSYEKL. As DNA, the CDR3 is TGCGCCAGCAGCCAAATCTTCGATGAGCAGTTCTTC. Translating gives CASSQIFDEQFF.

This chain joins TRBV7-6 and TRBJ2-2, with a weak D call TRBD1 (5 bases). Germline V gene lookup returns CDR1 SGHVS and CDR2 FNYEAQ. The CDR3 totals 15 residues. Trimming stripped 6 bases from V and 0 bases from J, with 11 bases between. CDR3 DNA sequence: TGTGCCAGCAGTAGTAAGGGGCCGAACACCGGGGAGCTGTTTTTT. Amino acids: CASSSKGPNTGELFF.

The chain links TRBV9 to TRBJ2-6; 9 nucleotides match TRBD2. With V trimmed by 3 bases and J by 3 bases, 10 bases remained unmatched. The CDR3 is 18 amino acids. Germline-derived CDR1 and CDR2 are SGDLS and YYNGEE. Written as DNA, the CDR3 is TGTGCCAGCAGCGCCGGGACTAGCAGCTTTGTTGGGGCCAACGTCCTGACTTTC. This translates into CASSAGTSSFVGANVLTF. Full variable domain (outside the CDR3, taken from reference TRBV9 and TRBJ2-6): DSGVTQTPKHLITATGQRVTLRCSPRSGDLSVYWYQQSLDQGLQFLIQYYNGEERAKGNILERFSAQQFPDLHSELNLSSLELGDSALYFCASSAGTSSFVGANVLTFGAGSRLTVL.

This clone was seen more than once but under ten times. This chain connects TRBV2 to TRBJ1-2; 7 nucleotides align to TRBD1. Per germline, CDR1 SNHLY and CDR2 FYNNEI. This CDR3 has 13 amino acids. The trim removed 5 bases at V and 2 bases at J, leaving 2 bases unmatched. The CDR3 loop is CASSRDSNYGYTF. For the CDR3, the DNA is TGTGCCAGCAGTCGGGACAGCAACTATGGCTACACCTTC.